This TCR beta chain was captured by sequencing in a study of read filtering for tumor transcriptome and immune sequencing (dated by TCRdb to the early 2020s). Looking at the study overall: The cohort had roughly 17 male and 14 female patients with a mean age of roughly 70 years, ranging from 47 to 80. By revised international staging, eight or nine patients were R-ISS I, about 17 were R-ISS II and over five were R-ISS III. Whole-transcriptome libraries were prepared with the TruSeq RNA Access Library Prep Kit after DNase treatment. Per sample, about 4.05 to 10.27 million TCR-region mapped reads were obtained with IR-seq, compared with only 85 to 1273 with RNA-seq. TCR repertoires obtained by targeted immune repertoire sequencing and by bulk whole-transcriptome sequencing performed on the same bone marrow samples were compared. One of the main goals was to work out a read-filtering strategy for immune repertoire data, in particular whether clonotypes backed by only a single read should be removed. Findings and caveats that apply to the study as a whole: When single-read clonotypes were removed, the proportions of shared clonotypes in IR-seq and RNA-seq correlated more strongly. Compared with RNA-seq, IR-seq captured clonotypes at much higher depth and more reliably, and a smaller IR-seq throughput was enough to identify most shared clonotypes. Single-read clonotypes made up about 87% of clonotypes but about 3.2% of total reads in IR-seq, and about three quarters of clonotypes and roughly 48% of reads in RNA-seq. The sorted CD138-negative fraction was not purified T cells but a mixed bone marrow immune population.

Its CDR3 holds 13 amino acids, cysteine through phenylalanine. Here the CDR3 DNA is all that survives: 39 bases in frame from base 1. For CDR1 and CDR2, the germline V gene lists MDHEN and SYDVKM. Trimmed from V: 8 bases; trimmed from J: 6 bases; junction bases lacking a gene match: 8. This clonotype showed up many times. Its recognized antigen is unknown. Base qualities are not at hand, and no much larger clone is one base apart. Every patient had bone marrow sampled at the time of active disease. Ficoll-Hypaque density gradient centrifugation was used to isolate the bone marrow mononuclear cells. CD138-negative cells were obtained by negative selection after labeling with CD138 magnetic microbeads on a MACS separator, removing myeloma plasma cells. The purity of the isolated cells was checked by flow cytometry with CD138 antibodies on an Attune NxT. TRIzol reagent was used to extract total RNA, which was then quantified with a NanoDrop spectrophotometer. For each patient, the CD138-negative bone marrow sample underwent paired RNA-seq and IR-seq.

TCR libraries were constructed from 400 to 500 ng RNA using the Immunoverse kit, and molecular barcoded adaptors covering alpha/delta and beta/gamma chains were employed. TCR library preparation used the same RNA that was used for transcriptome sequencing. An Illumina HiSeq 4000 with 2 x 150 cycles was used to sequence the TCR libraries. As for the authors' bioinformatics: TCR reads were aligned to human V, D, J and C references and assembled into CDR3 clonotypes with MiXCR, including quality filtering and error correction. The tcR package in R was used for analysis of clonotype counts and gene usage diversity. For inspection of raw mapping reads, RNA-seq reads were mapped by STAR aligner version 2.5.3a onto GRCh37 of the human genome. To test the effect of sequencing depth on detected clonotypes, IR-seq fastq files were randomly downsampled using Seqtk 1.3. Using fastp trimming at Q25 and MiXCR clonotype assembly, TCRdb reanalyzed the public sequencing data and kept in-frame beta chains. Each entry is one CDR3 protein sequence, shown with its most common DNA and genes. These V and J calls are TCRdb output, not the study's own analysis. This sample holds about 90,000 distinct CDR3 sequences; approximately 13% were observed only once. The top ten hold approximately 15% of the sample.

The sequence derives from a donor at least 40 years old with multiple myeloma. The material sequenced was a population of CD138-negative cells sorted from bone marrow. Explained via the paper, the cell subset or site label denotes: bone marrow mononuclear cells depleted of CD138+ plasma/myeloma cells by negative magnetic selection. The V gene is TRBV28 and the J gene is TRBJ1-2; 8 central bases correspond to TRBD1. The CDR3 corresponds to CASGVPGQDGYTF. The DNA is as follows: TGTGCCAGCGGAGTACCGGGACAGGATGGCTACACCTTC.